This TCR beta chain was identified during a study of blood T cell repertoires in COVID-19. TCRdb's copy holds only in-frame clones and misses some; the assay was immunoSEQ multiplex PCR. Seen here are fewer than 400,000 clones, about 85% observed once, and the top ten hold under 2%. The ends lost 7 bases at V and 7 bases at J; junction bases unmatched: 4. Germline V lookup: CDR1 MDHEN, CDR2 SYDVKM. The CDR3 consists of 13 residues. The receptor was derived from a woman aged 25 to 39 who had been exposed to COVID-19. Sequencing was performed on PBMCs or T cells enriched from blood (not recorded which). This sequence joins TRBV28 and TRBJ1-6, with 7 bases lining up with TRBD1. The CDR3 DNA reads TGTGCCAGCACGCGGGGACAGAATTCACCCCTCCACTTT. This sequence encodes CASTRGQNSPLHF.